This TCR beta chain was sequenced for a study of Ad26.COV2.S vaccination and SARS-CoV-2 variants. Noted treatment: some 20 received Ad26.COV2.S at low or high dose, single or two shots; 5 received placebo; per-sample allocation not given. Collection of samples fell on day 63 after the first vaccine or placebo injection. Study-level findings and limits: With respect to non-spike TCR breadth, vaccine and placebo recipients were similar.

The CDR3 extends over 13 amino acids. Germline V gene data show CDR1 as MNHEY and CDR2 as SMNVEV (reference sequence). The V gene lost 3 bases and the J gene lost 6 bases, with 11 bases spanning the gap. TCRdb keeps only in-frame clones here, not all; method: immunoSEQ multiplex PCR. The sample lists around 320,000 clones, around four fifths occurring once. This clone was detected only a few times. No antigen is known for it. This TCR derives from a person aged 18-65 years who received the Ad26.COV2.S COVID-19 vaccine or a placebo. This sample comprised peripheral blood, obtained in a trial of Ad26.COV2.S vaccine versus placebo. This chain joins TRBV27 and TRBJ1-2, with D possibly matching TRBD1 (6 bases). This CDR3 reads CASSFSTGNGYTF. For the CDR3, the DNA is TGTGCCAGCAGTTTTTCCACAGGGAATGGCTACACCTTC.